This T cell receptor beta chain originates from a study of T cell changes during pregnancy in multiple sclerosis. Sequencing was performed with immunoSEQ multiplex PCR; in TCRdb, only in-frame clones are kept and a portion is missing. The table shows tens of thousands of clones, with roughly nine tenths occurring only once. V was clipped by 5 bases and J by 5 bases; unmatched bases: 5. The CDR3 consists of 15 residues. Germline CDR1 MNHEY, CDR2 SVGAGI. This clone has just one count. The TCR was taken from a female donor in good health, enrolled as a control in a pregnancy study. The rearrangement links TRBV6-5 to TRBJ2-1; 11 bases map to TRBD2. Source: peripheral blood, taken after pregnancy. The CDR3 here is CASSASSGGHNEQFF. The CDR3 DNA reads TGTGCCAGCAGTGCCTCTAGCGGGGGGCACAATGAGCAGTTCTTC.